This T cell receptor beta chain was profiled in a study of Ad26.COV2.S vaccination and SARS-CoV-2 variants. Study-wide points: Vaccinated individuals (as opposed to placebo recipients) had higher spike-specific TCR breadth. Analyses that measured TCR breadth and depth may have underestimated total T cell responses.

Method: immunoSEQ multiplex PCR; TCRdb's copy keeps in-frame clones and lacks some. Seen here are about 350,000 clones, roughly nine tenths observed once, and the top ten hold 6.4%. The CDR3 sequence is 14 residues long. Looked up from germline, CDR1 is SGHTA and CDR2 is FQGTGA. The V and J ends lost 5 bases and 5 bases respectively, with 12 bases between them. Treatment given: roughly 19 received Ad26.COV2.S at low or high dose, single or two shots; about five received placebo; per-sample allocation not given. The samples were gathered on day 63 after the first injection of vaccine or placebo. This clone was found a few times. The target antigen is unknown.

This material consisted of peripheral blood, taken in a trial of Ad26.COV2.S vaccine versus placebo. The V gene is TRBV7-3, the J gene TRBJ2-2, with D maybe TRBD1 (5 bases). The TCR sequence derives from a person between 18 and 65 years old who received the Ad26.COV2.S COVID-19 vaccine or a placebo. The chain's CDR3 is CASSPGFRTGELFF. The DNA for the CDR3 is TGTGCCAGCAGCCCAGGGTTCAGGACCGGGGAGCTGTTTTTT.